The rows below give T cell receptor beta chains drawn from one sample of a study of T-cell reconstitution after alpha-beta-depleted transplantation in children. One entry per CDR3 protein results from TCRdb running MiXCR on the PCR reads. This table holds around 96,000 distinct CDR3 sequences, 9.5% to 15% found once. The starting material was PBMCs from the stem cell graft donor, obtained from the stem cell graft. The receptor set was obtained from a human donor who donated a stem cell graft to a child with inherited bone marrow failure. CDR3s include the opening cysteine and the closing phenylalanine or tryptophan. The D gene is left open where the match is weak. The size of a clone is reported for some rows only, either as once, few or many, or as a class for expanded clones.

j_gene | d_gene | v_gene | abundance | CDR3nt | CDR3aa
TRBJ1-4 | TRBD1 | TRBV7-2 | NA | TGTGCCAGCAGCTCTACGACAGGGAATACGGAACTGTTTTTT | CASSSTTGNTELFF
TRBJ2-2 | TRBD2 | TRBV7-2 | many | TGTGCCAGCAGCCCCCCGGGACTAACGAACACCGGGGAGCTGTTTTTT | CASSPPGLTNTGELFF
TRBJ1-4 | TRBD1 | TRBV4-2 | many | TGTGCCAGCAGCCAAGTCGAGGGGGCGGACGAAAAACTGTTTTTT | CASSQVEGADEKLFF
TRBJ2-5 | TRBD2 | TRBV2 | many | TGTGCCAGCACCCGACTAGCGGGGGGGCGAGAGACCCAGTACTTC | CASTRLAGGRETQYF
TRBJ2-7 | NA | TRBV7-2 | many | TGTGCCAGCAGCTTGTGGGGGCGCACGGGGGAGCAGTACTTC | CASSLWGRTGEQYF
TRBJ2-3 | TRBD2 | TRBV20-1 | many | TGCAGTGCTAGATACACTAGCGGGGAGATGGATACGCAGTATTTT | CSARYTSGEMDTQYF
TRBJ1-2 | NA | TRBV20-1 | many | TGCAGTGCTGGGCTGGGCGAGGGGGGCTACACCTTC | CSAGLGEGGYTF
TRBJ2-7 | NA | TRBV12-3/TRBV12-4 | many | TGTGCCAGCAGTTGGAACAGTAACTCCTACGAGCAGTACTTC | CASSWNSNSYEQYF
TRBJ2-1 | TRBD2 | TRBV10-3 | NA | TGTGCCATCTCTCCTTCCTTCGGGACTAGCGTGGCGAATGAGCAGTTCTTC | CAISPSFGTSVANEQFF
TRBJ2-7 | NA | TRBV12-3/TRBV12-4 | many | TGTGCCAGCAGTTTAGGATCCCCCTACGAGCAGTACTTC | CASSLGSPYEQYF
TRBJ2-5 | TRBD2 | TRBV7-9 | many | TGTGCCAGCAGCTCCGGACTAGCGGGAGGGAGAGAGACCCAGTACTTC | CASSSGLAGGRETQYF
TRBJ1-6 | NA | TRBV5-1 | many | TGCGCCAGCAGCTTGAATAGGGTCGGTTCACCCCTCCACTTT | CASSLNRVGSPLHF
TRBJ2-1 | NA | TRBV5-1 | few | TGCGCCAGCAGCCCCCGAGGGCGGGCCTCCTACAATGAGCAGTTCTTC | CASSPRGRASYNEQFF
TRBJ2-3 | TRBD2 | TRBV29-1 | many | TGCAGCGTTGAAGATGTTGGACTAGCGGGTGGGGATACGCAGTATTTT | CSVEDVGLAGGDTQYF
TRBJ2-5 | TRBD1 | TRBV6-5 | many | TGTGCCAGCAGTTACTACGGGACAGGAGAAGAGACCCAGTACTTC | CASSYYGTGEETQYF
TRBJ2-7 | TRBD1 | TRBV29-1 | many | TGCAGCGTTGAATCGAGAGAGGGGGCCACCTACGAGCAGTACTTC | CSVESREGATYEQYF
TRBJ1-1 | TRBD1 | TRBV20-1 | many | TGCAGTGCTAGAGATCCGGGCAGGGGGGGCACTGAAGCTTTCTTT | CSARDPGRGGTEAFF
TRBJ2-3 | NA | TRBV6-5 | NA | TGTGCCAGCAGTTTGGAAGAGGGCCCAGATACGCAGTATTTT | CASSLEEGPDTQYF
TRBJ2-1 | TRBD1 | TRBV20-1 | many | TGCAGTGCTGGGGGGGGGACAGGGAAAAATGAGCAGTTCTTC | CSAGGGTGKNEQFF
TRBJ2-6 | NA | TRBV10-3 | many | TGTGCCATCGGAGATGCGGTAACTGGGGCCAACGTCCTGACTTTC | CAIGDAVTGANVLTF
TRBJ1-4 | TRBD1 | TRBV7-9 | NA | TGTGCCAGCAGCTGGACAGGGGATGAAAAACTGTTTTTT | CASSWTGDEKLFF
TRBJ2-5 | NA | TRBV20-1 | many | TGCAGTGCTAGAAAGGGTCAAGAGACCCAGTACTTC | CSARKGQETQYF
TRBJ2-4 | NA | TRBV29-1 | NA | TGCAGCGTTGTTCAGGGGTCCGGCGGAAACATTCAGTACTTC | CSVVQGSGGNIQYF
TRBJ2-5 | NA | TRBV28 | many | TGTGCCAGCAGCTGGGGCAGTCTACAAGAGACCCAGTACTTC | CASSWGSLQETQYF
TRBJ2-7 | NA | TRBV13 | many | TGTGCCAGCAGCTTAAAGCCAGGGAACTACGAGCAGTACTTC | CASSLKPGNYEQYF
TRBJ2-7 | NA | TRBV18 | many | TGTGCCAGCTCACCACCTTATGAAGGACAGACCTACGAGCAGTACTTC | CASSPPYEGQTYEQYF
TRBJ2-3 | NA | TRBV29-1 | many | TGCAGCGTTGCGGGCAGGGTCACAGATACGCAGTATTTT | CSVAGRVTDTQYF
TRBJ2-6 | NA | TRBV24-1 | many | TGTGCCACCAGTGACTCGCGCTCTGGGGCCAACGTCCTGACTTTC | CATSDSRSGANVLTF
TRBJ2-7 | TRBD2 | TRBV28 | many | TGTGCCAGCAGTCCCGGGACTAGCAACGAGCAGTACTTC | CASSPGTSNEQYF
TRBJ1-1 | NA | TRBV7-9 | NA | TGTGCCAGCAGCTCAGCGGGGGTAATGAACACTGAAGCTTTCTTT | CASSSAGVMNTEAFF
TRBJ1-3 | TRBD1 | TRBV5-4 | NA | TGTGCCAGCAGCAAGCAGACAGGGGAAGATTACACCATATATTTT | CASSKQTGEDYTIYF
TRBJ1-2 | NA | TRBV7-9 | many | TGTGCCAGCAGCTACAGAGGCTACACCTTC | CASSYRGYTF
TRBJ1-1 | NA | TRBV27 | few | TGTGCCAGCAGTAATCGACGGGTAAACACTGAAGCTTTCTTT | CASSNRRVNTEAFF
TRBJ2-7 | NA | TRBV19 | many | TGTGCCAGTAGTGACCGGCACTACGAGCAGTACTTC | CASSDRHYEQYF
TRBJ2-3 | TRBD2 | TRBV29-1 | few | TGCAGCGGTAGGGAGGGCGGGGCAGATACGCAGTATTTT | CSGREGGADTQYF
TRBJ1-2 | NA | TRBV18 | many | TGTGCCAGCTCACCGGCGGGGGGCGCGGATGGCTACACCTTC | CASSPAGGADGYTF
TRBJ2-7 | NA | TRBV20-1 | many | TGCAGTGCTAGAGATGAGGCGGGTGGGTCCTACGAGCAGTACTTC | CSARDEAGGSYEQYF
TRBJ2-1 | TRBD2 | TRBV7-2 | many | TGTGCCAGCAGCGTTGGGACTAGCGGGCGGCAGTTCTTC | CASSVGTSGRQFF